This TCR beta chain emerged from a study of beta chain features in type 1 diabetes. Overall study results and limits: In all four CD4+ subsets, TCRB CDR3 length was significantly, moderately reduced in type 1 diabetes. Insertions at VDJ junctions were less frequent in type 1 diabetes patients. These patients also deleted more nucleotides at the same junctions.

Purities in excess of 95% were seen in all sorted populations. This clone was counted a few times. As yet, its antigen is unknown. The germline gives CDR1 SEHNR, CDR2 FQNEAQ (reference sequence). Trimming removed 6 bases from V and 2 bases from J, with 13 bases in between. There are 14 residues in the CDR3. The entirety of the isolated RNA underwent reverse transcription, so expressed TCRB transcripts were sequenced. Method: immunoSEQ multiplex PCR; TCRdb's copy keeps in-frame clones and lacks some. The repertoire has over 600,000 clones, around an eighth of them found once; the top ten carry 0.095% to 0.15%.

J is TRBJ2-5 and V is TRBV7-9; D not certain. This receptor was taken from a man aged 25 to 45 with type 1 diabetes. The source material was naive CD4+ T cells from blood. DNA of the CDR3: TGTGCCAGCAGTAGTGTTGGAAATCAAGAGACCCAGTACTTC. Amino acids: CASSSVGNQETQYF.